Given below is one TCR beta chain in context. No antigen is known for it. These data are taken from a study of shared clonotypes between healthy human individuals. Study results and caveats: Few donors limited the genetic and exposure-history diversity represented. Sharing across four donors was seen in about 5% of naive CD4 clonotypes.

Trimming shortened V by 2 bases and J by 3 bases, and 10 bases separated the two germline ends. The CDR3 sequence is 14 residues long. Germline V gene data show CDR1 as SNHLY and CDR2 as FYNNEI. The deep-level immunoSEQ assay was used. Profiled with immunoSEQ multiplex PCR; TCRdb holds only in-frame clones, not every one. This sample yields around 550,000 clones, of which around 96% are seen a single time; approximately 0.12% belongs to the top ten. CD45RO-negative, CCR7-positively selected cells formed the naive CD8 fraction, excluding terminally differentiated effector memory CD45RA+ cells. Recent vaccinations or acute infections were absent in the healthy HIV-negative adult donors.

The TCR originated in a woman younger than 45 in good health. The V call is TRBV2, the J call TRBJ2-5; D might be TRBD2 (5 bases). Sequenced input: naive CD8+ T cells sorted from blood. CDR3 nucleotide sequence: TGTGCCAGCAGTGAACGGGTGAGGGAAGAGACCCAGTACTTC. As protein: CASSERVREETQYF. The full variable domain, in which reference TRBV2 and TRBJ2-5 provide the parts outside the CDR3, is EPEVTQTPSHQVTQMGQEVILRCVPISNHLYFYWYRQILGQKVEFLVSFYNNEISEKSEIFDDQFSVERPDGSNFTLKIRSTKLEDSAMYFCASSERVREETQYFGPGTRLLVL.